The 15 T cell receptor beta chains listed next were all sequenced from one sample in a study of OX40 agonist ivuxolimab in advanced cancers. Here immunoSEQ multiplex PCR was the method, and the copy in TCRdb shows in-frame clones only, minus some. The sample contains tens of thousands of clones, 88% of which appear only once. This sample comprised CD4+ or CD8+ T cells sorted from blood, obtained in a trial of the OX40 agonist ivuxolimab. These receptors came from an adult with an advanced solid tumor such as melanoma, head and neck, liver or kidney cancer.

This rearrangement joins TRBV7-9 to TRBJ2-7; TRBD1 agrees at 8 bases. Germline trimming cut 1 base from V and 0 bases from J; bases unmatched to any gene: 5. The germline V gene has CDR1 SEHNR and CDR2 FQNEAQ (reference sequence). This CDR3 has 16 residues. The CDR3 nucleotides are TGTGCCAGCAGCTTAGAGCCAGGGGGCATCTCCTACGAGCAGTACTTC. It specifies CASSLEPGGISYEQYF.

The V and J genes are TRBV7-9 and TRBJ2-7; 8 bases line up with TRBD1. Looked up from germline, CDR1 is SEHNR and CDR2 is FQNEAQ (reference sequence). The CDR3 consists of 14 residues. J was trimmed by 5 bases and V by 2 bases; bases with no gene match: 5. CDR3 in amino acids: CASSLRGTGDEQYF. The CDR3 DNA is TGTGCCAGCAGCTTACGCGGGACAGGTGACGAGCAGTACTTC.

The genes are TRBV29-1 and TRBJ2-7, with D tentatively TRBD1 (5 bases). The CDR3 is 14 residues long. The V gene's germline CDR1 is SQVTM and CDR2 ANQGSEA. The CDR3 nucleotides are TGCAGTGTCAGGACGGACGGACACTCCTACGAGCAGTACTTC. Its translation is CSVRTDGHSYEQYF.

The CDR3 protein is CASSLDQSREHEQYF. The CDR3 DNA reads as TGTGCCAGCAGCTTAGATCAGTCCAGGGAACACGAGCAGTACTTC. The V call is TRBV11-2, the J call TRBJ2-7, with a weak D call TRBD1 (5 bases). The germline V and J ends were trimmed by 0 bases and 5 bases, with 14 bases remaining between them. Per the germline V gene, CDR1 is SGHAT and CDR2 is FQNNGV. This CDR3 is 15 amino acids long. Filled out from reference TRBV11-2 and TRBJ2-7, the complete variable domain reads EAGVAQSPRYKIIEKRQSVAFWCNPISGHATLYWYQQILGQGPKLLIQFQNNGVVDDSQLPKDRFSAERLKGVDSTLKIQPAKLEDSAVYLCASSLDQSREHEQYFGPGTRLTVT.

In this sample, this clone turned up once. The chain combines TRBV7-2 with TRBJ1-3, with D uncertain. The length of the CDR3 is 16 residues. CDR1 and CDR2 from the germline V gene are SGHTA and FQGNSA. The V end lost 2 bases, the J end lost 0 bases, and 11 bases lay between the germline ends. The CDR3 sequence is CASSLNTVRSGNTIYF. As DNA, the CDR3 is TGTGCCAGCAGCTTAAACACCGTCCGCTCTGGAAACACCATATATTTT.

Here the CDR3 DNA reads TGTGCCACCAGCAGAAAGTCTAGCGGGGGGGCGGTAGATACGCAGTATTTT. It specifies CATSRKSSGGAVDTQYF. The chain is built from TRBV15 and TRBJ2-3, with 12 nucleotides matching TRBD2. Germline loops: CDR1 LNHNV, CDR2 YYDKDF (reference sequence). The CDR3 runs to 17 residues. V gave up 2 bases and J gave up 5 bases; unmatched junction bases: 8.

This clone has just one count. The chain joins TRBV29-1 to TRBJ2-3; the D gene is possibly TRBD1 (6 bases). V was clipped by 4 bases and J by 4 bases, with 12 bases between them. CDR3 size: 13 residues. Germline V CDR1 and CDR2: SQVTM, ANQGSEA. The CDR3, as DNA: TGCAGCGTTGCCACAGGGACGTCAGATACGCAGTATTTT. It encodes CSVATGTSDTQYF.

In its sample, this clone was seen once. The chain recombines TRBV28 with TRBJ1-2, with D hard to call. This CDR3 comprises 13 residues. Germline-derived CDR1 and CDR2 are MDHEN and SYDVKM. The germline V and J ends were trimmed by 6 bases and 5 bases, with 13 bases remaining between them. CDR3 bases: TGTGCCAGCAGCCCCGGGTCCTTATATGGCTACACCTTC. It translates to CASSPGSLYGYTF.

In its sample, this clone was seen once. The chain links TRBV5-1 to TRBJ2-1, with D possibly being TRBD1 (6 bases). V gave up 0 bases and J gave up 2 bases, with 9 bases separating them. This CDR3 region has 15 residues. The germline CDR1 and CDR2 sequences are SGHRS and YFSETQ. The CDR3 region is CASSLDRVAYNEQFF. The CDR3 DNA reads TGCGCCAGCAGCTTGGACAGGGTGGCCTACAATGAGCAGTTCTTC.

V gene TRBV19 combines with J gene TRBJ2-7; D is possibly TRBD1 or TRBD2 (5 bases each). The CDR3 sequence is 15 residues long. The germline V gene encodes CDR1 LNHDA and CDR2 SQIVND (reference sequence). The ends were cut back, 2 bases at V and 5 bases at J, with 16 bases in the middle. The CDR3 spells CASSIWGTSPNEQYF. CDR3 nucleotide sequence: TGTGCCAGTAGTATATGGGGGACCTCCCCTAACGAGCAGTACTTC.

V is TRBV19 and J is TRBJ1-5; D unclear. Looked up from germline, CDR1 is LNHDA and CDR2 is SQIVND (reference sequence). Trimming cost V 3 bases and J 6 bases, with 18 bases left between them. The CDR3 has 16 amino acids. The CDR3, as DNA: TGTGCCAGTAGTATCCCCACCGGGCGGTTTGTTCAGCCCCAGCATTTT. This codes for CASSIPTGRFVQPQHF.

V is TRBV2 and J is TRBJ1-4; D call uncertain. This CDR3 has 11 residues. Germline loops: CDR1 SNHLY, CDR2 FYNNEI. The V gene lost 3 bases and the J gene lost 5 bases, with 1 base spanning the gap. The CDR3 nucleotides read TGTGCCAGCAGTGAGAATGAAAAACTGTTTTTT. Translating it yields CASSENEKLFF. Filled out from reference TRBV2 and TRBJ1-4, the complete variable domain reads EPEVTQTPSHQVTQMGQEVILRCVPISNHLYFYWYRQILGQKVEFLVSFYNNEISEKSEIFDDQFSVERPDGSNFTLKIRSTKLEDSAMYFCASSENEKLFFGSGTQLSVL.

For the CDR3, the DNA is TGTGCCAGCAGTGAAAGGTGGACACCTTACAATGAGCAGTTCTTC. Translating it yields CASSERWTPYNEQFF. V gene TRBV6-1 combines with J gene TRBJ2-1, with D maybe TRBD1 (5 bases). Trimming left V 2 bases short and J 4 bases short, with 12 bases between. CDR3 length: 15 amino acids. Germline V gene data show CDR1 as MNHNS and CDR2 as SASEGT.

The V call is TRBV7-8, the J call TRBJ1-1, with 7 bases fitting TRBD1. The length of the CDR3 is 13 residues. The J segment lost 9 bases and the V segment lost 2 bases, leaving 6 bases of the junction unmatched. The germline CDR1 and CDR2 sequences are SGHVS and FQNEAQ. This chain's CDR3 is CASSLFGTAKAFF. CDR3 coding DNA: TGTGCCAGCAGCTTATTCGGGACAGCAAAAGCTTTCTTT.

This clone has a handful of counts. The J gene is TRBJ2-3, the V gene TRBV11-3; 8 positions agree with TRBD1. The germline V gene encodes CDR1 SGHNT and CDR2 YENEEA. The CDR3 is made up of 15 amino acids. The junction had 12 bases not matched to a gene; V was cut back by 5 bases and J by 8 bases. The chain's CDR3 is CASSQGAEGVATQYF. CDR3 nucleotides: TGTGCCAGCAGCCAGGGGGCCGAGGGGGTAGCTACGCAGTATTTT.